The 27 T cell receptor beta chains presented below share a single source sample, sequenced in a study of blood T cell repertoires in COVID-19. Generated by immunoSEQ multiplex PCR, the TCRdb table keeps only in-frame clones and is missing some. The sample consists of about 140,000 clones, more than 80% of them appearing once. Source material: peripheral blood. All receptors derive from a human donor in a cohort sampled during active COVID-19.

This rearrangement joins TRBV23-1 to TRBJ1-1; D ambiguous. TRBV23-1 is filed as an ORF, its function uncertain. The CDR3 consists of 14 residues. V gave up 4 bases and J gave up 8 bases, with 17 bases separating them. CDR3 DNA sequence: TGCGCCAGCAGTCCCTACTCGACGGAGAAAGAAGCTTTCTTT. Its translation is CASSPYSTEKEAFF.

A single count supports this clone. CDR3 amino acids: CSVAILRLAGEGTDTQYF. The CDR3 DNA reads TGCAGCGTTGCGATACTCCGACTAGCGGGGGAGGGAACAGATACGCAGTATTTT. The rearrangement joins TRBV29-1 to TRBJ2-3; TRBD2 matches at 12 bases. The CDR3 has 18 amino acids. V shed 4 bases and J 3 bases; nucleotides not matched to a gene: 14. In germline, CDR1 is SQVTM, CDR2 ANQGSEA.

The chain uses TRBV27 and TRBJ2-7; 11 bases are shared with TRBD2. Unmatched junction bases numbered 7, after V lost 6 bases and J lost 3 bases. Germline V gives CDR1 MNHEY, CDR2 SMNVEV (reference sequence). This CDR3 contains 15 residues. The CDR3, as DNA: TGTGCCAGCAGCCCATTAGCGGGGGGGCACTACGAGCAGTACTTC. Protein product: CASSPLAGGHYEQYF.

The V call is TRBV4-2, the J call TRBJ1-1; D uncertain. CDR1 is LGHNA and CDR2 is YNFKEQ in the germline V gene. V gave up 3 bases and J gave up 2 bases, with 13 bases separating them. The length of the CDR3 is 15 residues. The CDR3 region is CASSQGRNRNTEAFF. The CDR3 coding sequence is TGTGCCAGCAGCCAGGGCAGGAACAGAAACACTGAAGCTTTCTTT.

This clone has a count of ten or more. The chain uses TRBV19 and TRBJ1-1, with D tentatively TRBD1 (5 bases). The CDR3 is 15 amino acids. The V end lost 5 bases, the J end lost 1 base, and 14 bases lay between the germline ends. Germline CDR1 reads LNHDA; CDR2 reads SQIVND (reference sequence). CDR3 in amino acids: CASSSQGGGNTEAFF. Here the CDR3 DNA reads TGTGCCAGTAGTTCCCAGGGAGGCGGGAACACTGAAGCTTTCTTT.

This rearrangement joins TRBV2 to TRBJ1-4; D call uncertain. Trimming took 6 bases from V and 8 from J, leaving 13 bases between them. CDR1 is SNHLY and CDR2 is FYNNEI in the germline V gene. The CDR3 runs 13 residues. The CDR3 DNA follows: TGTGCCAGCAGCGGTGGTGGAGGCGAAAAACTGTTTTTT. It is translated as CASSGGGGEKLFF.

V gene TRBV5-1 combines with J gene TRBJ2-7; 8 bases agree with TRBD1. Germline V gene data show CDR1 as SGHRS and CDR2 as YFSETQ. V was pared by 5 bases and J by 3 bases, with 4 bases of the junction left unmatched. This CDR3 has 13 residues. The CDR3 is CASSRQGNYEQYF. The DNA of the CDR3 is TGCGCCAGCAGTAGACAGGGGAACTACGAGCAGTACTTC.

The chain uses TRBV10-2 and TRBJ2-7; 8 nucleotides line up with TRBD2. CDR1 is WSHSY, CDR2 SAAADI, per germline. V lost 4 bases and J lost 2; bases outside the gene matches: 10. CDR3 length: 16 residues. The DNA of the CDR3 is TGCGCCAGCAGTGGGCTGGGGAGCGGGGGTACCTACGAGCAGTACTTC. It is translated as CASSGLGSGGTYEQYF.

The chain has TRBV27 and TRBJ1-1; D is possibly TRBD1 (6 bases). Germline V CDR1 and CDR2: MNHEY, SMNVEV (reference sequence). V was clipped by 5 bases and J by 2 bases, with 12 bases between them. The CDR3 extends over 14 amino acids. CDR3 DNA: TGTGCCAGCAGTCCCCCGGGGGGCAACACTGAAGCTTTCTTT. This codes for CASSPPGGNTEAFF.

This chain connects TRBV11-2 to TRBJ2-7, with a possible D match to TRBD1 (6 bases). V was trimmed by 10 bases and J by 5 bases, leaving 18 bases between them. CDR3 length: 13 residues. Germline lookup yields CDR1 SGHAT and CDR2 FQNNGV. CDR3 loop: CATKKGDGHEQYF. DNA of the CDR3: TGTGCCACGAAAAAGGGGGACGGACACGAGCAGTACTTC.

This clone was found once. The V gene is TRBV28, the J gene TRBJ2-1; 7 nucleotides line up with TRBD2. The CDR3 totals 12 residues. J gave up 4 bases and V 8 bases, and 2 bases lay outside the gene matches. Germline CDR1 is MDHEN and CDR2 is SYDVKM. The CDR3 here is CASAGVYNEQFF. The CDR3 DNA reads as TGTGCCAGCGCGGGGGTTTACAATGAGCAGTTCTTC.

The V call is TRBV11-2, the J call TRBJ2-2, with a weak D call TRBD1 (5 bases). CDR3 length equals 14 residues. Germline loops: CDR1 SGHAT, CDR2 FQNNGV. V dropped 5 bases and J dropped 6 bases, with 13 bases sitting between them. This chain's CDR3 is CASSQVQGSGELFF. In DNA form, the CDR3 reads TGTGCCAGCAGCCAAGTTCAGGGATCCGGGGAGCTGTTTTTT.

For the CDR3, the DNA is TGTGCCAGCAGCTCTCCGTCGGGGGGGCTGGGCACAGATACGCAGTATTTT. Translated: CASSSPSGGLGTDTQYF. The V call is TRBV5-4, the J call TRBJ2-3, with 8 nucleotides matching TRBD2. V lost 3 bases to trimming and J lost 1 base; unmatched junction nucleotides: 10. Germline values: CDR1 SGHNT, CDR2 YYREEE (reference sequence). There are 17 residues in the CDR3.

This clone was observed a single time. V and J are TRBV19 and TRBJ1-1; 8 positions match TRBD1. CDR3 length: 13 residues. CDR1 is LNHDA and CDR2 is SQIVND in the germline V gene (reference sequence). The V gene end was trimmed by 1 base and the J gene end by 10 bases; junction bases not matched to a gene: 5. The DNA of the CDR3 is TGTGCCAGTAGTATAGTCGGGACAGGAAGAGCTTTCTTT. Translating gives CASSIVGTGRAFF. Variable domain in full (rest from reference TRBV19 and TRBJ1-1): DGGITQSPKYLFRKEGQNVTLSCEQNLNHDAMYWYRQDPGQGLRLIYYSQIVNDFQKGDIAEGYSVSREKKESFPLTVTSAQKNPTAFYLCASSIVGTGRAFFGQGTRLTVV.

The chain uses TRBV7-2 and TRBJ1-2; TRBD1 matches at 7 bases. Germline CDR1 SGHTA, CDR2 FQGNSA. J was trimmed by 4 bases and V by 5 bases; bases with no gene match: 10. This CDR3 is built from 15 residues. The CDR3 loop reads CASSPDRTGPYGYTF. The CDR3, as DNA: TGTGCCAGCAGCCCAGATCGGACAGGCCCCTATGGCTACACCTTC.

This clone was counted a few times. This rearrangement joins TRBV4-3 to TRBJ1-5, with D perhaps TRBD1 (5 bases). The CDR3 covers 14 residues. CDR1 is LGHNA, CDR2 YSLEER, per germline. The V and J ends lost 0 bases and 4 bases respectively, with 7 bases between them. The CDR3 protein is CASSQERGNQPQHF. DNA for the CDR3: TGCGCCAGCAGCCAAGAAAGGGGAAATCAGCCCCAGCATTTT.

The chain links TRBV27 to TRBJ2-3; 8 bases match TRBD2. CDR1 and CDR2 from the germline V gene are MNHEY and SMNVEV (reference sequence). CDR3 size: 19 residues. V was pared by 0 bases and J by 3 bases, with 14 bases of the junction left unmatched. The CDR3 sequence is CASSLSHLAPGLVTDTQYF. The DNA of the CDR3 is TGTGCCAGCAGTTTATCGCATCTAGCTCCGGGACTAGTAACAGATACGCAGTATTTT.

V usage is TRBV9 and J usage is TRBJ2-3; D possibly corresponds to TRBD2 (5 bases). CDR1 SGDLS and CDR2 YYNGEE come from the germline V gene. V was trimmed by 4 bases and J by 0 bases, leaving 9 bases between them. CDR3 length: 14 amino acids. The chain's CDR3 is CASSSGTSTDTQYF. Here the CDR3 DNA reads TGTGCCAGCAGCAGCGGAACAAGCACAGATACGCAGTATTTT.

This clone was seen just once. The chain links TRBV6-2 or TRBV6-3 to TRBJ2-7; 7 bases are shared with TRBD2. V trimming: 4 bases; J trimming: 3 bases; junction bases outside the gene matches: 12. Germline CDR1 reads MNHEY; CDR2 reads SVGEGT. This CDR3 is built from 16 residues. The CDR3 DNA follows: TGTGCCAGCAGTTCCCATACTAGCGCTGAAAACTACGAGCAGTACTTC. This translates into CASSSHTSAENYEQYF.

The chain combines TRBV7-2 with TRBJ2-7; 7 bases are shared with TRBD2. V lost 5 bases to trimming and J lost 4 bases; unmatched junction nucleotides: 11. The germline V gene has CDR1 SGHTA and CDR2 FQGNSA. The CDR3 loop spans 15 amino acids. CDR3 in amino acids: CASSPDDKGLYEQYF. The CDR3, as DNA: TGTGCCAGCAGCCCAGACGACAAGGGACTATACGAGCAGTACTTC. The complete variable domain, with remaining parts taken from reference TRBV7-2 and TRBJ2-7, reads GAGVSQSPSNKVTEKGKDVELRCDPISGHTALYWYRQSLGQGLEFLIYFQGNSAPDKSGLPSDRFSAERTGGSVSTLTIQRTQQEDSAVYLCASSPDDKGLYEQYFGPGTRLTVT.

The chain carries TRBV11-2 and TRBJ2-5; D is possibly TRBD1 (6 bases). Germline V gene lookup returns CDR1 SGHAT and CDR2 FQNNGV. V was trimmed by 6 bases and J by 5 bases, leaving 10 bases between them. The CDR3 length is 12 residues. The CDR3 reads CASRLTGETQYF. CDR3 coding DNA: TGTGCCAGCAGGCTAACAGGGGAGACCCAGTACTTC.

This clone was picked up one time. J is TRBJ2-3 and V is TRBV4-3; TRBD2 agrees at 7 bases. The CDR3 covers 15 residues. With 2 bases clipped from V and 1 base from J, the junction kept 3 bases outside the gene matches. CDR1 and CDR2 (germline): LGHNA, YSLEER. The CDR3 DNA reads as TGCGCCAGCAGCCAAATGGCGGGGGGCACAGATACGCAGTATTTT. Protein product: CASSQMAGGTDTQYF.

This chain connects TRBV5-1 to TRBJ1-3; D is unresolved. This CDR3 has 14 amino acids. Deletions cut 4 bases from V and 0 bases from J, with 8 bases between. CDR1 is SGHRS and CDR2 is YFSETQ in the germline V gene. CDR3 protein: CASSLKHSGNTIYF. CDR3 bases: TGCGCCAGCAGCCTCAAACACTCTGGAAACACCATATATTTT.

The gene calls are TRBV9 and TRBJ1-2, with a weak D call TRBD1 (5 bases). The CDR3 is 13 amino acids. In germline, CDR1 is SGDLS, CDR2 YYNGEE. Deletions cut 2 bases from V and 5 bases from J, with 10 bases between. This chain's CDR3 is CASSVDSGYGYTF. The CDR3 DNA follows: TGTGCCAGCAGCGTCGACAGCGGGTATGGCTACACCTTC.

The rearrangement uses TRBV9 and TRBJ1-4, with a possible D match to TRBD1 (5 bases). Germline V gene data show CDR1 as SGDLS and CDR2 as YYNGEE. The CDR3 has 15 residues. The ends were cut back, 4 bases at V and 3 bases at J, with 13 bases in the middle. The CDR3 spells CASSLGGAANEKLFF. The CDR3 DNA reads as TGTGCCAGCAGCCTGGGGGGAGCGGCTAATGAAAAACTGTTTTTT.

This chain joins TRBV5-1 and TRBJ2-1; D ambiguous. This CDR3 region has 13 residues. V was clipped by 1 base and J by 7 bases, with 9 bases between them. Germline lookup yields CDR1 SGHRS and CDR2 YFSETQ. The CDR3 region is CASSLSPRNEQFF. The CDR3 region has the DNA TGCGCCAGCAGCTTGTCGCCTAGGAATGAGCAGTTCTTC.

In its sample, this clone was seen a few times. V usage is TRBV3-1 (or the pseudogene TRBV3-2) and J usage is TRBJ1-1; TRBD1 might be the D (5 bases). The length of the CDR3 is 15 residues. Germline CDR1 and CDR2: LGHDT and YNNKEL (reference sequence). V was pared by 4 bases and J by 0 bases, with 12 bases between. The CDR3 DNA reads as TGTGCCAGCAGCCGATTTAACAGGATGAACACTGAAGCTTTCTTT. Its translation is CASSRFNRMNTEAFF.